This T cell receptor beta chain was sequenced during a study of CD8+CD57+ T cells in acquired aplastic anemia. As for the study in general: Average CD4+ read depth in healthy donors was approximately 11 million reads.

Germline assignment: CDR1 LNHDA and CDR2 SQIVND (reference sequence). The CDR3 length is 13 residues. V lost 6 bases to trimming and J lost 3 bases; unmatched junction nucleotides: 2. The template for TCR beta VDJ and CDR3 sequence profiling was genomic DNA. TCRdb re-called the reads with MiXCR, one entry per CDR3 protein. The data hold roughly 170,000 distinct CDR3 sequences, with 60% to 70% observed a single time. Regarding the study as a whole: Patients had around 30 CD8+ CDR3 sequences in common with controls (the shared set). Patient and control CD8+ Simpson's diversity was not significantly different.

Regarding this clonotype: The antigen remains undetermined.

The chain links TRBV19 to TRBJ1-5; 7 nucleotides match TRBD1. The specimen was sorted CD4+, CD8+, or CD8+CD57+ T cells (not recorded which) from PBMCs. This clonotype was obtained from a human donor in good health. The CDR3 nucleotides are TGTGCCAGTAGCAGGGGGGTCAATCAGCCCCAGCATTTT. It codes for CASSRGVNQPQHF.